Here is one T cell receptor (beta chain) with its context. Its antigen remains unknown. This entry comes from a study of blood T cells in healthy people across ages. Each sample provided at least 6 micrograms of extracted total RNA. A sample-barcoded 5' primer and a J-beta primer mix were used in a second PCR of about 6 to 12 cycles. Every molecule of cDNA carried a tag from a template-switch adaptor with 12 random nucleotides. A single record per CDR3 protein comes from TCRdb applying MiXCR to the 5' RACE reads. Found here are 1.5 million to 1.8 million distinct CDR3 sequences, approximately 43% of them singletons; the top ten hold less than 5%. Study-wide findings and caveats: Estimates based on one million T cells were treated as lower bounds. CMV status of donors was unknown, possibly confounding expanded clonotype changes.

This sequence originates from a woman between 18 and 30 years old in good health. Sequencing was done on a sample of blood.

The CDR3 reads CASRSLAGGNYGYTF. CDR3 coding DNA: TGTGCCAGCAGAAGTCTCGCTGGGGGAAACTATGGCTACACCTTC. V usage is TRBV11-2 and J usage is TRBJ1-2; D perhaps matches TRBD1 (5 bases). The germline V gene has CDR1 SGHAT and CDR2 FQNNGV. The CDR3 is 15 amino acids. V dropped 6 bases and J dropped 2 bases, with 16 bases sitting between them.